The clone carrying this T cell receptor beta chain appeared a single time. Some clones are missing from TCRdb's copy, which holds only in-frame ones; the method was immunoSEQ multiplex PCR. The data hold about 180,000 clones, with approximately 95% observed a single time. This entry is derived from a study of T cell responses to AZD1222 COVID-19 vaccine. Germline values: CDR1 SEHNR, CDR2 FQNEAQ (reference sequence). This CDR3 region has 15 residues. The V and J ends lost 2 bases and 7 bases respectively, with 17 bases between them. The specimen comprised peripheral blood, sampled 28 days after the second dose of the MenACWY control vaccine. The chain employs TRBV7-9 and TRBJ1-2; the D is unclear. The receptor was derived from an adult who received the MenACWY meningococcal vaccine as a control. The CDR3 here is CASSLNGLWYSGYTF. In DNA, the CDR3 is TGTGCCAGCAGCTTAAACGGCCTGTGGTATTCTGGCTACACCTTC.